This T cell receptor (beta chain) was recovered during a study of blood T cell repertoires in COVID-19 (dated by TCRdb to the early 2020s). For the study in its entirety: Samples from collaborators originated in the United States, Italy and Spain and spanned both the acute and convalescent phases of COVID-19. The prospective study material was composed of cDNA or gDNA derived from T cells, B-cell-depleted T cells, or PBMCs. The sample metadata nearly always contained a de-identified subject ID, COVID-19 status, age in years and sex. The repertoires were released in a freely available public database meant as a resource for research on the immune response to SARS-CoV-2. Where available, HLA class I and class II types were obtained from metadata supplied by the sample provider rather than from assay-based typing. Deeply sampled blood TCRbeta repertoires from subjects exposed to, actively infected with, or recovered from COVID-19 were included in the dataset. Samples came from the ongoing ImmuneRACE study (first 160 participants) plus 1,254 subjects from 6 global collaborators.

About this clone itself: Its antigen has not been determined. No base qualities exist here, and no much larger clone lies one base off it.

Each collaborating institution followed its own protocols to collect whole blood in K2EDTA tubes. For TCRbeta analysis, collaborator samples were shipped as frozen whole blood, as isolated PBMCs, or as DNA extracted from either sample type. Points the paper makes about the study in general: How much clinical and demographic metadata was included differed by source and by participant, and the metadata was provided uncurated.

TCRbeta CDR3 regions were amplified from genomic DNA by means of the immunoSEQ Assay, a bias-controlled multiplex PCR. On the authors' methods: The number of nucleated cells in each sample was estimated from the amplification of reference gene primers within the assay. Sequence reads were collapsed and filtered to measure the absolute abundance of every unique TCRbeta CDR3 rearrangement. For each sample, productive Simpson clonality was calculated by taking the square root of Simpson's diversity index across productive rearrangements. TCRdb mirrors the immuneACCESS table, restricted to in-frame sequences. Some clones are absent from its copies; in checked studies, under half trace to an unresolved V gene, and the reason for the others is unknown. Clonal size and the V and J genes are those of that table, whereas D and trimming came from the DNA. Counted in this sample were about 94,000 clones; more than 60% of them appeared once. The ten largest account for over 40% of the sample.

The clonotype comes from a human donor in a cohort sampled during active COVID-19. Sequenced material: peripheral blood.

For the CDR3, the sequence is CASSSPGDGTDTQYF. The nucleotide sequence is given as TGTGCCAGCAGTTCTCCGGGAGACGGCACAGATACGCAGTATTTT. The rearrangement joined TRBV6-2 or TRBV6-3 to TRBJ2-3; possibly the D gene is TRBD2, per 6 matching bases. CDR1 and CDR2 (MNHEY, SVGEGT) derive from the germline V gene. The CDR3 has 15 amino acids, counting the end cysteine and phenylalanine. The CDR3 DNA has 45 bases and is translated from base 1. V gives up 4 bases and J gives up 1 base, and the segment between their germline ends measures 12 bases.